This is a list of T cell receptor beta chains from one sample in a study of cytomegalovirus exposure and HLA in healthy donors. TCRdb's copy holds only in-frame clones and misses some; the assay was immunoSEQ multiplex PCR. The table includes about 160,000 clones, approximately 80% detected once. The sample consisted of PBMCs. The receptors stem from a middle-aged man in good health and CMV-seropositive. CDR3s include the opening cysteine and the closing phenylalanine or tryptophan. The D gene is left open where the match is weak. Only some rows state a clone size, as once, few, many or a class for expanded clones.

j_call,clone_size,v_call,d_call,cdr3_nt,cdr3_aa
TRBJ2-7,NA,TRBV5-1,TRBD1,TGCGCCAGCAGCCCCTGGCCCGGGACAGGGAGCGAGCAGTACTTC,CASSPWPGTGSEQYF
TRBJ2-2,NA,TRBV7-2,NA,TGTGCCAGCAGCTTATATGGGGCAACGAACACCGGGGAGCTGTTTTTT,CASSLYGATNTGELFF
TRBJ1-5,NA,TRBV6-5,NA,TGTGCCAGCAGTTACAGGGAGAATCAGCCCCAGCATTTT,CASSYRENQPQHF
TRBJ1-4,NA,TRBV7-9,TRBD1,TGTGCCAGCAGCTTAGTAGGGACAGCTAATGAAAAACTGTTTTTT,CASSLVGTANEKLFF
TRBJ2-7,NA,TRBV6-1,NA,TGTGCCAGCAGTGTCCGGGGTTACGAGCAGTACTTC,CASSVRGYEQYF
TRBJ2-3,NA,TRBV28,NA,TGTGCCGGACGGGCGGGCCGCACAGATACGCAGTATTTT,CAGRAGRTDTQYF
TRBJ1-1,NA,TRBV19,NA,TGTGCCAGTAGTTTAATGAACACTGAAGCTTTCTTT,CASSLMNTEAFF
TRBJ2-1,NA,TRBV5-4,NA,TGTGCCAGCAGCTCTTTCAATGAGCAGTTCTTC,CASSSFNEQFF
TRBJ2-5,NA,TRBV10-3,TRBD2,TGTGCCATCAGTGAGTCTCTAGCGGGGGACCCCCAAGAGACCCAGTACTTC,CAISESLAGDPQETQYF
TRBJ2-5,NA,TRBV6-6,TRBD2,TGTGCCAGCACCGGGGGGGCAAGGGAGACCCAGTACTTC,CASTGGARETQYF
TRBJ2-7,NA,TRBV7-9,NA,TGTGCCAGCAGGGGAGATTTCTACGAGCAGTACTTC,CASRGDFYEQYF
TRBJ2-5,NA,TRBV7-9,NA,TGTGCCAGCATAAGTCGAGGGCGGGGTGGTATAGAGACCCAGTACTTC,CASISRGRGGIETQYF
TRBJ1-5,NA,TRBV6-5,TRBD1,TGTGCCAGCAGTTACTCAGGGGGCGCAGGTCAGCCCCAGCATTTT,CASSYSGGAGQPQHF
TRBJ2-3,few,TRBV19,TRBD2,TGTGCCAGTAGTATCGGCGGGGGGGCCTCATTTACGACAGATACGCAGTATTTT,CASSIGGGASFTTDTQYF
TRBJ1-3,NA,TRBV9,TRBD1,TGTGCCAGCAGCCCGGACCTCTTACAGGGGGGGGTATATTTT,CASSPDLLQGGVYF
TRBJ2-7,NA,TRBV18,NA,TGTGCCAGCTCACAGGACACAAATCGCGAGCAGTACTTC,CASSQDTNREQYF
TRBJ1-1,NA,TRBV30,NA,TGTGCCTGGAGCGAAGGACTTTTTTATGAAGCTTTCTTT,CAWSEGLFYEAFF
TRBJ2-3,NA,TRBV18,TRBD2,TGTGCCAGCTCACCACAGACAGCGGGAGGGGATACGCAGTATTTT,CASSPQTAGGDTQYF
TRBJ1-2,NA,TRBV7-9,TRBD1,TGTGCCAGCAGCTTAGACAGGGGAGATGGCTACACCTTC,CASSLDRGDGYTF
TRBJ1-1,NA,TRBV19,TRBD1,TGTGCCAGTAGTATCACAGGGACAGGGGAGGCTGAAGCTTTCTTT,CASSITGTGEAEAFF
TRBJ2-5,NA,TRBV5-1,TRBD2,TGCGCCAGCAGCTTGGGACTAGCGGGAGTTGAGACCCAGTACTTC,CASSLGLAGVETQYF
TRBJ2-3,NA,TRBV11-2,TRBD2,TGTGCCAGCAGCTTTTCAGCGGGGGGCACCAGCACAGATACGCAGTATTTT,CASSFSAGGTSTDTQYF
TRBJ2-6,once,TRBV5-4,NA,TGTGCCAGCAGCTTGGGGAACAGGGTTGGGGCCAACGTCCTGACTTTC,CASSLGNRVGANVLTF
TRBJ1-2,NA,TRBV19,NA,TGTGCCAGTAGTAACCAGATTGGGAGGGGTTCTAACTATGGCTACACCTTC,CASSNQIGRGSNYGYTF
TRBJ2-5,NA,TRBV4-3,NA,TGCGCCAGCAGCCAAGGGCCACAAGAGACCCAGTACTTC,CASSQGPQETQYF
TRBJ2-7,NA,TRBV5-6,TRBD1,TGTGCCAGCAGCGCCCGGACAGGTTATTCTCACGAGCAGTACTTC,CASSARTGYSHEQYF
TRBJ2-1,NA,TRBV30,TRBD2,TGTGCCTCGACTAGCGGGAGCTACAATGAGCAGTTCTTC,CASTSGSYNEQFF
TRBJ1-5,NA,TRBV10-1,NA,TGCGCCAGCAGTGAGACTCATCAGCCCCAGCATTTT,CASSETHQPQHF
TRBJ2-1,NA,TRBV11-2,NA,TGTGCCAGCAGCAAATCCTCGAGGTACAATGAGCAGTTCTTC,CASSKSSRYNEQFF
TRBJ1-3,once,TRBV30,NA,TGTGCCTACGACATGCTCTCTGGAAACACCATATATTTT,CAYDMLSGNTIYF
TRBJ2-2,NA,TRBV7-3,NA,TGTGCCAGCGGGGCCCACACCGGGGAGCTGTTTTTT,CASGAHTGELFF
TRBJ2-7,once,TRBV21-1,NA,TGTGCCAGCAGCAAAGTGTGGCAGGGCCCCTTCTACGAGCAGTACTTC,CASSKVWQGPFYEQYF
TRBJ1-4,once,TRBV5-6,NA,TGTGCCAGCAGCTTGGCCCGGGATCAAGGCGCCTATAATGAAAAACTGTTTTTT,CASSLARDQGAYNEKLFF
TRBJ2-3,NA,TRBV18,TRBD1,TGTGCCAGCTCACCAAGGATGGGACAGGGGATGACAGATACGCAGTATTTT,CASSPRMGQGMTDTQYF
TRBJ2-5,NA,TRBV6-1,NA,TGTGCCAGCAGTTCAGGACTGATCTTGGAGACCCAGTACTTC,CASSSGLILETQYF
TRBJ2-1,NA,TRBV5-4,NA,TGTGCCAGCAGCTTCCCAGGGGGGTCCTACAATGAGCAGTTCTTC,CASSFPGGSYNEQFF
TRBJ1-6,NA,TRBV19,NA,TGTGCCAGTAGTATAGCCAGGATGTCCGATTCACCCCTCCACTTT,CASSIARMSDSPLHF
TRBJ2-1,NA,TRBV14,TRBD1,TGTGCCAGCAGCCCAAATCTCGGACAGGGGAATGAGCAGTTCTTC,CASSPNLGQGNEQFF
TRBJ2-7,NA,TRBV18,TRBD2,TGTGCCAGCTCACCACGGGCTAGCGGAGGGAGGGCCGAGCAGTACTTC,CASSPRASGGRAEQYF
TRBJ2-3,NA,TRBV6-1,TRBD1,TGTGCCAGCACGGAAGGACAGGGAACAGATACGCAGTATTTT,CASTEGQGTDTQYF
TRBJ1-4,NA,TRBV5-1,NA,TGCGCCAGCAGTTTCACGGAGACTAATGAAAAACTGTTTTTT,CASSFTETNEKLFF
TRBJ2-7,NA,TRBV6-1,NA,TGTGCCAGCAATGTGCAGGGCACCTACGAGCAGTACTTC,CASNVQGTYEQYF